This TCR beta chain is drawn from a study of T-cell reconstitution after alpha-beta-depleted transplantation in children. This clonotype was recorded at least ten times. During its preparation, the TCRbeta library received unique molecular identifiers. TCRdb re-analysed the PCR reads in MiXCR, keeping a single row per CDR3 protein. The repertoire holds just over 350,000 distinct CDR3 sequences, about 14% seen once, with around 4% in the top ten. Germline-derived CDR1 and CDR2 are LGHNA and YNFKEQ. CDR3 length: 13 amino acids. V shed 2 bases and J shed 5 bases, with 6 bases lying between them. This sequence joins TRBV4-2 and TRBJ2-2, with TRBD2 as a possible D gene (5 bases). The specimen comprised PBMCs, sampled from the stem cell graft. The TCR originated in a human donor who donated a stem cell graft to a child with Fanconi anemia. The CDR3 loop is CASSQTSTGELFF. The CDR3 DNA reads TGTGCCAGCAGCCAAACTAGTACCGGGGAGCTGTTTTTT.